These T cell receptor beta chains were read from a single sample in a study. TCRdb redid the calling of the 5' RACE reads with MiXCR, one entry per CDR3 protein. The repertoire holds some 60,000 distinct CDR3 sequences, with nearly 30% as singletons. Sequencing input: tumor-infiltrating naive CD4+ T cells sorted from the breast tumor. These receptors were collected from a female donor with breast cancer. Each CDR3 is given with its conserved first and last residue. The D gene is left open where the match is weak. The size of a clone is reported for some rows only, either as once, few or many, or as a class for expanded clones.

d_call clone_size cdr3_length j_call v_call cdr3_aa cdr3_nt
TRBD1 - 16 TRBJ2-5 TRBV9 CASSLGQGAPQETQYF TGTGCCAGCAGCCTGGGACAGGGGGCGCCTCAAGAGACCCAGTACTTC
TRBD2 few 17 TRBJ2-1 TRBV3-1 CASSQDLAGGLLNEQFF TGTGCCAGCAGCCAAGATTTAGCGGGGGGGCTGTTGAATGAGCAGTTCTTC
TRBD1 many 15 TRBJ2-1 TRBV7-2 CASSLTGVPWDEQFF TGTGCCAGCAGCCTGACAGGGGTGCCCTGGGATGAGCAGTTCTTC
- - 14 TRBJ1-6 TRBV12-3/TRBV12-4 CASSRTYRDSPLHF TGTGCCAGCAGCCGGACATATAGAGATTCACCCCTCCACTTT
- few 16 TRBJ1-2 TRBV4-1 CASSQDRGRGPYGYTF TGCGCCAGCAGCCAAGATCGTGGCAGGGGTCCGTATGGCTACACCTTC
- - 14 TRBJ2-7 TRBV29-1 CSVMEGGKSYEQYF TGCAGCGTTATGGAAGGGGGGAAGTCCTACGAGCAGTACTTC
TRBD2 - 14 TRBJ2-3 TRBV9 CASGLAGFPDTQYF TGTGCCAGTGGTCTAGCGGGATTCCCAGATACGCAGTATTTT
TRBD1 - 16 TRBJ2-5 TRBV5-1 CASGAGTAFRQETQYF TGCGCCAGCGGCGCAGGGACAGCCTTTCGCCAAGAGACCCAGTACTTC
- - 14 TRBJ1-1 TRBV2 CASSDGQPDTEAFF TGTGCCAGCAGTGACGGGCAGCCGGACACTGAAGCTTTCTTT
TRBD1 many 15 TRBJ1-1 TRBV4-1 CASSQVGQKNTEAFF TGCGCCAGCAGCCAAGTGGGACAGAAGAACACTGAAGCTTTCTTT
- few 14 TRBJ1-5 TRBV5-1 CASSLGAEEQPQHF TGCGCCAGCAGCTTGGGGGCAGAAGAGCAGCCCCAGCATTTT
TRBD2 - 20 TRBJ2-7 TRBV12-3/TRBV12-4 CASSFINRVGGLAGVIEQYF TGTGCCAGCAGTTTTATCAATAGGGTCGGGGGCTTAGCGGGAGTAATCGAGCAGTACTTC
- many 15 TRBJ2-6 TRBV30 CAWSQGGSGANVLTF TGTGCCTGGAGCCAGGGCGGCTCTGGGGCCAACGTCCTGACTTTC
- many 13 TRBJ2-3 TRBV27 CASKVRSTDTQYF TGTGCCAGCAAAGTCCGTAGCACAGATACGCAGTATTTT
- few 15 TRBJ2-1 TRBV15 CATSRDVGGANEQFF TGTGCCACCAGCAGAGATGTGGGGGGGGCGAATGAGCAGTTCTTC
- many 14 TRBJ2-4 TRBV20-1 CSATPGVAKNIQYF TGCAGTGCTACACCGGGAGTGGCCAAAAACATTCAGTACTTC
TRBD2 - 13 TRBJ2-1 TRBV6-2/TRBV6-3 CASRSEAGDEQFF TGTGCCAGCAGGTCTGAAGCGGGAGATGAGCAGTTCTTC
- - 18 TRBJ2-3 TRBV4-2 CASSPSPRLTGGTDTQYF TGTGCCAGCAGCCCATCCCCGCGCCTGACAGGCGGCACAGATACGCAGTATTTT
- many 16 TRBJ2-7 TRBV20-1 CSARDRGRALGYEQYF TGCAGTGCTAGAGATCGAGGAAGGGCCCTCGGCTACGAGCAGTACTTC
- - 13 TRBJ1-5 TRBV28 CASSLSRSQPQHF TGTGCCAGCAGTTTATCCCGGAGTCAGCCCCAGCATTTT
TRBD2 - 16 TRBJ2-1 TRBV7-2 CASSSSSGGFVGEQFF TGTGCCAGCAGCTCCTCCAGCGGGGGTTTTGTCGGTGAGCAGTTCTTC
- many 14 TRBJ1-1 TRBV5-1 CASSSGTQGTEAFF TGCGCCAGCAGCTCCGGGACACAAGGCACTGAAGCTTTCTTT
- few 14 TRBJ1-2 TRBV7-2 CASSPGLFSYGYTF TGTGCCAGCAGCCCAGGCCTTTTTTCCTATGGCTACACCTTC
- many 16 TRBJ2-6 TRBV4-1 CASSQGWGSGANVLTF TGCGCCAGCAGCCAAGGGTGGGGATCTGGGGCCAACGTCCTGACTTTC
TRBD2 few 16 TRBJ2-6 TRBV7-9 CASSNSGRSGANVLTF TGTGCCAGCAGCAATAGCGGGAGAAGTGGGGCCAACGTCCTGACTTTC
TRBD1 many 12 TRBJ2-7 TRBV20-1 CSASRDRGEQYF TGCAGTGCTAGCCGGGACAGAGGCGAGCAGTACTTC
- many 12 TRBJ1-1 TRBV6-5 CASSHMNTEAFF TGTGCCAGCAGTCACATGAACACTGAAGCTTTCTTT
TRBD1 few 15 TRBJ1-6 TRBV7-9 CAVKGAGDRNSPLHF TGTGCCGTCAAGGGGGCAGGGGATAGAAATTCACCCCTCCACTTT